This T cell receptor beta chain comes out of a study of Graves' ophthalmopathy and Graves' hyperthyroidism. Trimming took 2 bases from V and 1 from J; bases not matched to a gene: 6. This CDR3 spans 16 amino acids. Germline V lookup: CDR1 MNHEY, CDR2 SVGEGT. Investigators amplified TCR beta CDR3 regions from RNA transcripts. HTBI primers were used in a first-round RT-PCR, which preceded a second-round multiplex PCR. TCRdb re-called the multiplex PCR reads through MiXCR, storing one row per CDR3 protein. The sample has about 200,000 distinct CDR3 sequences; 25% to 30% are singletons. The chain joins TRBV6-2 or TRBV6-3 to TRBJ2-7, with 9 nucleotides matching TRBD1. Sequencing was done on a sample of peripheral blood. This TCR came from a man aged 50 to 60 with Graves' ophthalmopathy. CDR3 nucleotide sequence: TGTGCCAGCAGTTACCCCCTGACAGGGGGATCCTACGAGCAGTACTTC. Translating gives CASSYPLTGGSYEQYF.